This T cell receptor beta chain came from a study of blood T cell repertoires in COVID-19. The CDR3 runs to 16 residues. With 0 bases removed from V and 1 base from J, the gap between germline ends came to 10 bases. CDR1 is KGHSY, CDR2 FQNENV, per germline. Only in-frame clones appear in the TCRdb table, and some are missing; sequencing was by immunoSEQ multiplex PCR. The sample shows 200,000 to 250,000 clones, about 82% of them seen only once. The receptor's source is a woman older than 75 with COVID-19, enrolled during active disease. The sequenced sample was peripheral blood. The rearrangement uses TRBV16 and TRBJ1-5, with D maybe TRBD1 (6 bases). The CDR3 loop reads CASSQSRGQSNQPQHF. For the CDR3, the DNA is TGTGCCAGCAGCCAATCGAGAGGACAGAGCAATCAGCCCCAGCATTTT.